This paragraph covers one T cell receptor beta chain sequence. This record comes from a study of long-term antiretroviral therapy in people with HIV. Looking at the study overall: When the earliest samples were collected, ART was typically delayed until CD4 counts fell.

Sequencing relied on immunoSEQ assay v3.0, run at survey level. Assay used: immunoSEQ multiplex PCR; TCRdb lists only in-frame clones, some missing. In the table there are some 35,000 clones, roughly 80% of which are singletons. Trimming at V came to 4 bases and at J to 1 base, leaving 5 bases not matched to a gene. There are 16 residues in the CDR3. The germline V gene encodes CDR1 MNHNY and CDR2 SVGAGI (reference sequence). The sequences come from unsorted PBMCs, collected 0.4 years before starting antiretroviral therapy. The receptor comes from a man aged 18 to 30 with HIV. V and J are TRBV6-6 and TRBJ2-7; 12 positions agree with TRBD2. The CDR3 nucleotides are TGTGCCAGCAGTTCACCGACTAGCGGGAGATCCTACGAGCAGTACTTC. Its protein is CASSSPTSGRSYEQYF.